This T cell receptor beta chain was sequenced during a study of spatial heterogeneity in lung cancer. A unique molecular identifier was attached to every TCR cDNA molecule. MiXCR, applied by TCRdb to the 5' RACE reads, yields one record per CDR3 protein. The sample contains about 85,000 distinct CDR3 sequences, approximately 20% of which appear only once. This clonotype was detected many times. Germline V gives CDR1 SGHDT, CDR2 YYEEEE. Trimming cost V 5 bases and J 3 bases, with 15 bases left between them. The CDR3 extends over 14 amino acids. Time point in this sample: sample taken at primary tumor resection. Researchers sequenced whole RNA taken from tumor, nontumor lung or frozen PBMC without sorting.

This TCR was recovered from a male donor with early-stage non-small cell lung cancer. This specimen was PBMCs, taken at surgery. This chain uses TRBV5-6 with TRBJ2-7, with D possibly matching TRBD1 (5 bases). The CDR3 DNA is TGTGCCAGCAGTGCCGGACACCCTCACTACGAGCAGTACTTC. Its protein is CASSAGHPHYEQYF.